The 20 T cell receptor beta chains reported below all come from one sample, sequenced in a study of blood T cell repertoires in COVID-19. Sequenced by immunoSEQ multiplex PCR; TCRdb stores in-frame clones only, minus some. Of about 140,000 clones listed, roughly 90% were seen once; the top ten hold roughly a tenth. The sequenced sample was peripheral blood. Receptor source: a man aged 50-59 years with active or convalescent COVID-19.

The chain recombines TRBV7-9 with TRBJ1-4; possible D gene TRBD1, 5 bases. V was clipped by 5 bases and J by 7 bases, with 17 bases between them. Germline lookup yields CDR1 SEHNR and CDR2 FQNEAQ (reference sequence). The CDR3 has 15 residues. The CDR3 reads CASSREGLLGEKLFF. The CDR3 DNA reads as TGTGCCAGCAGCCGAGAGGGACTACTAGGTGAAAAACTGTTTTTT.

CDR3 loop: CASSYRGNSYNEQFF. DNA for the CDR3: TGTGCCAGCAGTTACCGCGGTAACTCCTACAATGAGCAGTTCTTC. This chain uses TRBV6-2 or TRBV6-3 with TRBJ2-1; D ambiguous. The CDR3 runs 15 residues. Germline-derived CDR1 and CDR2 are MNHEY and SVGEGT. V was pared by 2 bases and J by 0 bases, with 8 bases between.

Only one count was recorded for this clone. V usage is TRBV18 and J usage is TRBJ2-7, with TRBD2 matching over 9 bases. J lost 5 bases, V lost 3 bases, and 8 bases had no gene match. This CDR3 comprises 15 residues. CDR1 and CDR2 from the germline V gene are KGHSH and LQKENI. CDR3 in DNA: TGTGCCAGCTCACCTCGGGCGGGAGGGGAGGACGAGCAGTACTTC. It codes for CASSPRAGGEDEQYF.

The genes are TRBV15 and TRBJ2-5, with D possibly being TRBD2 (7 bases). With 5 bases removed from V and 4 bases from J, the gap between germline ends came to 20 bases. Per the germline V gene, CDR1 is LNHNV and CDR2 is YYDKDF (reference sequence). This CDR3 region has 16 residues. For the CDR3, the DNA is TGTGCCACCAGCCCGGGTGGCGGGGGCCTCCGAGAGACCCAGTACTTC. Protein product: CATSPGGGGLRETQYF.

CDR3 residues: CASSERSYNSPLHF. In DNA form, the CDR3 reads TGTGCCAGCAGTGAACGGAGCTATAATTCACCCCTCCACTTT. The chain has TRBV2 and TRBJ1-6; no clear D. Trimming stripped 2 bases from V and 3 bases from J, with 5 bases between. Germline-derived CDR1 and CDR2 are SNHLY and FYNNEI. This CDR3 spans 14 amino acids. The full variable domain, completed using reference TRBV2 and TRBJ1-6, is EPEVTQTPSHQVTQMGQEVILRCVPISNHLYFYWYRQILGQKVEFLVSFYNNEISEKSEIFDDQFSVERPDGSNFTLKIRSTKLEDSAMYFCASSERSYNSPLHFGNGTRLTVT.

The genes are TRBV28 and TRBJ2-7; 9 bases map to TRBD1. Germline V gene data show CDR1 as MDHEN and CDR2 as SYDVKM. The CDR3 is 15 residues long. V lost 5 bases to trimming and J lost 7 bases; unmatched junction nucleotides: 12. In DNA form, the CDR3 reads TGTGCCAGCAGTCCTACCGGGACAGGGCGAAAAGAGCAGTACTTC. This sequence encodes CASSPTGTGRKEQYF.

The count of this clone is one. The chain recombines TRBV19 with TRBJ2-2, with D possibly TRBD1 on 5 matching bases. This CDR3 contains 15 residues. V lost 5 bases and J lost 1, with 11 bases in between. Germline CDR1 reads LNHDA; CDR2 reads SQIVND (reference sequence). In nucleotides, the CDR3 is TGTGCCAGTAGTGTAGGGCAGGGGAACACCGGGGAGCTGTTTTTT. This codes for CASSVGQGNTGELFF.

This chain links TRBV27 with TRBJ1-1, with 9 bases fitting TRBD1. Germline values: CDR1 MNHEY, CDR2 SMNVEV (reference sequence). J gave up 10 bases and V 4 bases, and 7 bases lay outside the gene matches. This CDR3 has 13 amino acids. The CDR3 DNA follows: TGTGCCAGCAGTTCTCTAGGACAGGGGCGAGCTTTCTTT. Translated, it gives CASSSLGQGRAFF.

The chain has TRBV18 and TRBJ2-5; D possibly corresponds to TRBD2 (6 bases). From germline, CDR1 is KGHSH and CDR2 LQKENI. CDR3 size: 15 residues. The V end lost 3 bases, the J end lost 5 bases, and 16 bases lay between the germline ends. The CDR3 coding sequence is TGTGCCAGCTCACCCCGACCCACACGGGGGGAGACCCAGTACTTC. It encodes CASSPRPTRGETQYF.

The rearrangement joins TRBV3-1 (or the pseudogene TRBV3-2) to TRBJ1-5; 7 bases line up with TRBD1. The CDR3 has 13 amino acids. Germline-derived CDR1 and CDR2 are LGHDT and YNNKEL (reference sequence). The V and J ends lost 4 bases and 4 bases, in that order; junction bases with no gene match: 1. The CDR3 DNA follows: TGTGCCAGCAGCCGACAGGGAAATCAGCCCCAGCATTTT. It specifies CASSRQGNQPQHF.

This chain joins TRBV3-1 (or the pseudogene TRBV3-2) and TRBJ2-1, with 7 bases fitting TRBD2. V dropped 2 bases and J dropped 2; count of bases not matched to a gene: 9. Germline CDR1 and CDR2: LGHDT and YNNKEL (reference sequence). This CDR3 region has 17 residues. The CDR3 loop reads CASSQPARGKTYNEQFF. The CDR3 DNA reads as TGTGCCAGCAGCCAACCCGCGCGGGGGAAAACCTACAATGAGCAGTTCTTC.

The V and J genes are TRBV10-1 and TRBJ1-1; D might be TRBD1 (5 bases). This CDR3 is 12 amino acids long. Trimming took off 6 bases at V and 1 base at J, with 6 bases between the two ends. The germline CDR1 and CDR2 sequences are WNHNN and SYGVQD (reference sequence). CDR3 sequence (DNA): TGCGCCAGCAGCGGGGGGAACACTGAAGCTTTCTTT. Protein sequence: CASSGGNTEAFF.

The V gene is TRBV29-1, the J gene TRBJ2-2; 7 bases line up with TRBD1. Losses at the gene ends were 7 bases for V and 7 bases for J; bases not matched to a gene: 6. Germline CDR1 SQVTM, CDR2 ANQGSEA. The CDR3 totals 12 residues. CDR3 in amino acids: CSGGQASGELFF. CDR3 coding DNA: TGCAGCGGTGGACAGGCTAGCGGGGAGCTGTTTTTT.

The V call is TRBV19, the J call TRBJ2-1, with 12 bases fitting TRBD2. The J segment lost 7 bases and the V segment lost 5 bases, leaving 12 bases of the junction unmatched. Per germline, CDR1 LNHDA and CDR2 SQIVND (reference sequence). The CDR3 runs 17 residues. The CDR3: CASSSWTSGTFANEQFF. Written as DNA, the CDR3 is TGTGCCAGTAGTTCTTGGACTAGCGGGACCTTTGCTAATGAGCAGTTCTTC.

The CDR3 nucleotides are TGTGCCAGCAGCCTTCCAGGGGGCTATGGCTACACCTTC. It yields the protein CASSLPGGYGYTF. The chain combines TRBV11-1 with TRBJ1-2; 7 nucleotides line up with TRBD1. The CDR3 has 13 amino acids. The V gene's germline CDR1 is SGHAT and CDR2 FQDESV (reference sequence). The V gene end was trimmed by 5 bases and the J gene end by 4 bases; junction bases not matched to a gene: 4.

This clone was picked up one time. The chain is built from TRBV4-3 and TRBJ1-4, with 9 bases fitting TRBD1. V lost 0 bases and J lost 1; bases outside the gene matches: 18. Germline V gene data show CDR1 as LGHNA and CDR2 as YSLEER. CDR3 size: 22 residues. The CDR3 DNA follows: TGCGCCAGCAGCCAAGAGCACAGGGGGCTTCTATTAGATAGTAGAACTAATGAAAAACTGTTTTTT. This codes for CASSQEHRGLLLDSRTNEKLFF.

The J gene is TRBJ1-2, the V gene TRBV24-1; D might be TRBD1 (5 bases). V gave up 3 bases and J gave up 6 bases, with 10 bases separating them. The CDR3 runs to 13 residues. Germline CDR1 and CDR2: KGHDR and SFDVKD. CDR3 region: CATSDAGVHGYTF. In DNA, the CDR3 is TGTGCCACCAGTGATGCGGGGGTTCATGGCTACACCTTC.

The chain employs TRBV9 and TRBJ2-2; D is uncertain. Germline assignment: CDR1 SGDLS and CDR2 YYNGEE. The length of the CDR3 is 13 residues. Trimming removed 2 bases at V and 1 base at J, with 3 bases between. Written as DNA, the CDR3 is TGTGCCAGCAGCGTCAGGAACACCGGGGAGCTGTTTTTT. It translates to CASSVRNTGELFF.

V is TRBV7-6 and J is TRBJ2-3; 8 nucleotides match TRBD1. Unmatched junction bases numbered 7, after V lost 1 base and J lost 1 base. The CDR3 extends over 17 amino acids. Per germline, CDR1 SGHVS and CDR2 FNYEAQ. The CDR3, as DNA: TGTGCCAGCAGCTTAGGGTCCGGGACAGGTGGCACAGATACGCAGTATTTT. Protein sequence: CASSLGSGTGGTDTQYF. Full variable domain (outside the CDR3, taken from reference TRBV7-6 and TRBJ2-3): GAGVSQSPRYKVTKRGQDVALRCDPISGHVSLYWYRQALGQGPEFLTYFNYEAQQDKSGLPNDRFSAERPEGSISTLTIQRTEQRDSAMYRCASSLGSGTGGTDTQYFGPGTRLTVL.

The gene calls are TRBV28 and TRBJ2-1; the match to TRBD2 covers 8 bases. With 6 bases clipped from V and 3 bases from J, the junction kept 7 bases outside the gene matches. Germline assignment: CDR1 MDHEN and CDR2 SYDVKM. CDR3 size: 15 residues. The CDR3 here is CASRLAGPGYNEQFF. DNA for the CDR3: TGTGCCAGCAGATTAGCGGGGCCTGGCTACAATGAGCAGTTCTTC. The complete variable domain, with remaining parts taken from reference TRBV28 and TRBJ2-1, reads DVKVTQSSRYLVKRTGEKVFLECVQDMDHENMFWYRQDPGLGLRLIYFSYDVKMKEKGDIPEGYSVSREKKERFSLILESASTNQTSMYLCASRLAGPGYNEQFFGPGTRLTVL.